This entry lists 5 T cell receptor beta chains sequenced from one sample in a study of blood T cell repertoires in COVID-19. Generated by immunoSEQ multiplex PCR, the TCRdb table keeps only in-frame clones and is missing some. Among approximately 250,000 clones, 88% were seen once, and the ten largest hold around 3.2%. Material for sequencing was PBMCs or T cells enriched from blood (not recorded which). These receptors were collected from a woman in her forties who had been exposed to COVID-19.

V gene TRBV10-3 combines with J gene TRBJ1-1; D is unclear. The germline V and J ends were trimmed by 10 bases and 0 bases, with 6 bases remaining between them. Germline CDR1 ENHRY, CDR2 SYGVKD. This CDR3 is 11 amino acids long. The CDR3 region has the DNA TGTGCCAGGGAGATGAACACTGAAGCTTTCTTT. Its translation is CAREMNTEAFF.

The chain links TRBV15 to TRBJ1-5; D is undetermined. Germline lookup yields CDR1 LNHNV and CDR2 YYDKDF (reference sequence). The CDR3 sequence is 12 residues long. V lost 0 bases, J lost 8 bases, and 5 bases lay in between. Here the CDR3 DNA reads TGTGCCACCAGCAGAGACCCGGAGCCCCAGCATTTT. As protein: CATSRDPEPQHF.

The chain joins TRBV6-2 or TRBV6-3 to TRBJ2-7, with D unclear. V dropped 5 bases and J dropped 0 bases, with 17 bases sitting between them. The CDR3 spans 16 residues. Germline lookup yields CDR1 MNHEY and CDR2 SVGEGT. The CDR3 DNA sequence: TGTGCCAGCAGTAGTCACCGGGTCTACCGCTCCTACGAGCAGTACTTC. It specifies CASSSHRVYRSYEQYF.

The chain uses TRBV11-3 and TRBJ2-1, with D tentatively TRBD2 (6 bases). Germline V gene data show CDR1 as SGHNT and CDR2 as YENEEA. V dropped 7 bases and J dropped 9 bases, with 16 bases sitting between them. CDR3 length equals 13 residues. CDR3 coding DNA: TGTGCCAGCACTGGAGGGCAGGGACGTGAGCAGTTCTTC. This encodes CASTGGQGREQFF. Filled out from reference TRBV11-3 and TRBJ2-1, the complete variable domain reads EAGVVQSPRYKIIEKKQPVAFWCNPISGHNTLYWYLQNLGQGPELLIRYENEEAVDDSQLPKDRFSAERLKGVDSTLKIQPAELGDSAVYLCASTGGQGREQFFGPGTRLTVL.

CDR3 DNA: TGTGCCCATCAAAGACAGGGGGGCTCCTACGAGCAGTACTTC. Translation gives CAHQRQGGSYEQYF. The V call is TRBV10-3, the J call TRBJ2-7; 9 bases line up with TRBD1. CDR1 is ENHRY, CDR2 SYGVKD, per germline. V lost 11 bases to trimming and J lost 0 bases; unmatched junction nucleotides: 8. The CDR3 is 14 residues long.